The rows below give T cell receptor beta chains drawn from one sample of a study of blood T cells in healthy people across ages. TCRdb re-derived calls from the 5' RACE reads in MiXCR, one entry per CDR3 protein. The table has 1.5 million to 2 million distinct CDR3 sequences, approximately 32% seen once; the top ten hold approximately 10%. The sample was blood. These receptors were taken from a woman aged 25 to 45 in good health. Both conserved end residues are part of each CDR3. The D gene is left open where the match is weak. Size tells how often a clone was seen (once, few, many) or the class of an expanded clone, and some rows leave it out.

>.|TRBD1|TRBV27|TRBJ2-3
CASSSWDRDGLGTDTQYF
TGTGCCAGCAGTTCCTGGGACAGGGACGGGCTGGGCACAGATACGCAGTATTTT
>.|.|TRBV6-2/TRBV6-3|TRBJ1-6
CASSYLAPSPLHF
TGTGCCAGCAGTTACTTGGCTCCTTCACCCCTCCACTTT
>few|TRBD2|TRBV30|TRBJ2-1
CAWRFSGSNEQFF
TGTGCCTGGAGGTTCAGCGGGAGCAATGAGCAGTTCTTC
>many|.|TRBV7-2|TRBJ2-7
CASTTPEVSYEQYF
TGTGCCAGCACCACACCCGAGGTGTCCTACGAGCAGTACTTC
>.|.|TRBV5-1|TRBJ1-5
CVSSLDGTGYNQPQHF
TGCGTCAGCAGCTTGGATGGTACGGGCTACAATCAGCCCCAGCATTTT
>.|.|TRBV21-1|TRBJ2-5
CASSNGYGTTEETQYF
TGTGCCAGCAGCAATGGGTACGGCACAACGGAAGAGACCCAGTACTTC
>.|.|TRBV12-3/TRBV12-4|TRBJ2-7
CASSFASGRARHEQYF
TGTGCCAGCAGTTTTGCGTCGGGGCGGGCTCGGCACGAGCAGTACTTC
>few|.|TRBV4-1|TRBJ1-1
CASSPVPNTEAFF
TGCGCCAGCAGCCCGGTACCGAACACTGAAGCTTTCTTT
>few|.|TRBV11-2|TRBJ2-7
CASSLLAGDREQYF
TGTGCCAGCAGCTTACTGGCAGGGGATCGCGAGCAGTACTTC
>once|TRBD1|TRBV5-6|TRBJ1-1
CASSSGTGLTEAFF
TGTGCCAGCAGCTCCGGGACAGGGTTGACTGAAGCTTTCTTT
>.|.|TRBV9|TRBJ2-1
CASSVAPENEQFF
TGTGCCAGCAGCGTAGCTCCGGAGAATGAGCAGTTCTTC
>.|TRBD1|TRBV20-1|TRBJ1-5
CSATLNRGKQPQHF
TGCAGTGCTACCCTTAACAGGGGGAAACAGCCCCAGCATTTT
>few|TRBD2|TRBV24-1|TRBJ2-5
CATSDLNSGRGETQYF
TGTGCCACCAGTGATTTAAACAGCGGGAGGGGAGAGACCCAGTACTTC
>few|TRBD2|TRBV20-1|TRBJ2-5
CSAGFGTSGIRETQYF
TGCAGTGCTGGATTCGGGACTAGCGGGATCAGGGAGACCCAGTACTTC
>few|TRBD2|TRBV4-2|TRBJ2-5
CASSQEVQREYVTQYF
TGTGCCAGCAGCCAAGAGGTCCAGCGGGAGTATGTGACCCAGTACTTC
>.|TRBD1|TRBV20-1|TRBJ1-1
CSVPTGGGTEAFF
TGCAGTGTCCCGACAGGGGGAGGCACTGAAGCTTTCTTT
>.|.|TRBV29-1|TRBJ2-7
CSVETSGDEQYF
TGCAGCGTCGAGACCTCGGGCGACGAGCAGTACTTC
>few|.|TRBV12-3/TRBV12-4|TRBJ2-5
CASSFGGTAQETQYF
TGTGCCAGCAGCTTTGGGGGGACAGCTCAAGAGACCCAGTACTTC
>once|TRBD2|TRBV7-9|TRBJ2-7
CAGSYGLAGGPSSYEQYF
TGTGCCGGCAGCTACGGACTAGCGGGAGGGCCAAGCTCCTACGAGCAGTACTTC
>.|TRBD1|TRBV28|TRBJ2-1
CASSFPRTGKGYEQFF
TGTGCCAGCAGTTTCCCTCGGACAGGGAAGGGCTATGAGCAGTTCTTC
>.|.|TRBV2|TRBJ2-6
CASSTSTGPRTNVLTF
TGTGCCAGCAGTACATCGACAGGCCCGAGGACCAACGTCCTGACTTTC
>.|.|TRBV3-1|TRBJ1-2
CASSQDRGRLNHGYTF
TGTGCCAGCAGCCAAGATCGTGGTCGTCTCAACCATGGCTACACCTTC
>.|.|TRBV11-2|TRBJ2-5
CASSQGHRGGTQYF
TGTGCCAGCAGCCAGGGCCATAGGGGAGGGACCCAGTACTTC
>.|.|TRBV29-1|TRBJ2-7
CSVEVGARPPEQYF
TGCAGCGTTGAAGTCGGTGCCCGACCCCCCGAGCAGTACTTC
>few|TRBD1|TRBV3-1|TRBJ2-6
CASSDYFRDRSSGANVLTF
TGTGCCAGCAGCGACTATTTCCGGGACAGAAGCTCTGGGGCCAACGTCCTGACTTTC
>few|.|TRBV7-9|TRBJ1-1
CASSLWDTLNTEAFF
TGTGCCAGCAGCTTATGGGACACACTGAACACTGAAGCTTTCTTT
>.|.|TRBV20-1|TRBJ1-4
CSARPRDFNEKLFF
TGCAGTGCTAGGCCCAGGGACTTTAATGAAAAACTGTTTTTT
>.|TRBD1|TRBV30|TRBJ1-4
CAWRQGNEKLFF
TGTGCCTGGAGACAGGGGAATGAAAAACTGTTTTTT
>.|.|TRBV28|TRBJ2-7
CAGSLSQSSSQYF
TGTGCCGGCAGTTTAAGTCAGTCATCCTCGCAGTACTTC
>few|TRBD2|TRBV4-1|TRBJ2-7
CASSPSFYSGGADEQYF
TGCGCCAGCAGCCCATCTTTCTATAGCGGGGGGGCCGACGAGCAGTACTTC
>.|TRBD2|TRBV10-1|TRBJ2-5
CASSGTSGGPETQYF
TGCGCCAGCAGCGGGACTAGCGGGGGACCGGAGACCCAGTACTTC
>once|.|TRBV18|TRBJ2-3
CAGSPIKTSGTDTQYF
TGTGCCGGCTCACCGATCAAGACTAGTGGCACAGATACGCAGTATTTT
>few|.|TRBV9|TRBJ2-1
CASSVEAGGMREQFF
TGTGCCAGCAGCGTAGAAGCGGGCGGGATGAGGGAGCAGTTCTTC
>many|.|TRBV7-2|TRBJ2-5
CASSLALGGETQYF
TGTGCCAGCAGCTTAGCGCTGGGTGGCGAGACCCAGTACTTC
>.|.|TRBV20-1|TRBJ2-5
CSARAGQKGETQYF
TGCAGTGCTAGGGCTGGGCAGAAGGGGGAGACCCAGTACTTC
>.|.|TRBV30|TRBJ2-1
CAWSVAAQVGNEQFF
TGTGCCTGGAGTGTAGCGGCCCAAGTGGGCAATGAGCAGTTCTTC
>few|TRBD2|TRBV2|TRBJ2-5
CASSHLAGGGETQYF
TGTGCCAGCAGTCACTTAGCGGGGGGAGGTGAGACCCAGTACTTC
>.|.|TRBV24-1|TRBJ2-7
CATSDPARTNSYEQYF
TGTGCCACCAGTGATCCCGCCCGGACGAACTCCTACGAGCAGTACTTC
>.|.|TRBV7-8|TRBJ2-7
CASSRSPDSASYEQYF
TGTGCCAGCAGCCGTAGCCCCGACAGTGCCTCCTACGAGCAGTACTTC
>.|.|TRBV29-1|TRBJ2-2
CSAKTYSERNTGELFF
TGCAGCGCCAAAACTTACAGTGAGAGGAACACCGGGGAGCTGTTTTTT
>.|.|TRBV4-1|TRBJ1-1
CASSQGEYTEAFF
TGCGCCAGCAGCCAAGGGGAGTACACTGAAGCTTTCTTT
>.|TRBD2|TRBV7-9|TRBJ2-5
CASSLRSGLEETQYF
TGTGCCAGCAGCCTTCGGTCGGGACTAGAGGAGACCCAGTACTTC
>.|.|TRBV20-1|TRBJ2-4
CSATPGSTLAKNIQYF
TGCAGTGCAACCCCGGGATCCACGCTAGCCAAAAACATTCAGTACTTC
>.|.|TRBV3-1|TRBJ1-1
CASSRTLGEGDFSTEAFF
TGTGCCAGCAGCCGGACTTTGGGTGAGGGGGATTTTAGCACTGAAGCTTTCTTT
>.|.|TRBV7-3|TRBJ2-2
CAGSQWGSGELFF
TGTGCCGGCAGCCAATGGGGTTCCGGGGAGCTGTTTTTT